A single sample gave rise to the 9 T cell receptor beta chains below, sequenced in a study of response to subunit inactivated influenza vaccine. MiXCR was run by TCRdb on the RT-PCR reads, yielding one entry per CDR3 protein. The sample lists some 520,000 distinct CDR3 sequences; about 17% were seen once. The input for sequencing was CD4+ T cells sorted from PBMCs, taken approximately 25 months after vaccination. These receptors were collected from a man in his fifties or sixties who received an inactivated influenza vaccine.

This clonotype was observed a few times. The J gene is TRBJ2-1, the V gene TRBV29-1, with 8 bases aligning to TRBD2. Trimming at V came to 6 bases and at J to 3 bases, leaving 13 bases not matched to a gene. Germline CDR1 SQVTM, CDR2 ANQGSEA. The CDR3 is made up of 16 amino acids. Here the CDR3 reads CSVNGAGGRHYNEQFF. In DNA, the CDR3 is TGCAGCGTGAATGGGGCGGGGGGCCGACACTACAATGAGCAGTTCTTC.

This clonotype has only a few counts. V gene TRBV7-2 combines with J gene TRBJ1-2; a possible D gene is TRBD1 (6 bases). CDR1 is SGHTA and CDR2 is FQGNSA in the germline V gene. Deletions cut 4 bases from V and 8 bases from J, with 8 bases between. This CDR3 region has 11 residues. The CDR3: CASSSRGGYTF. In nucleotides, the CDR3 is TGTGCCAGCAGCTCGAGGGGGGGCTACACCTTC.

This clonotype has a handful of counts. The chain uses TRBV4-1 and TRBJ2-3; D might be TRBD2 (5 bases). Trimming pared 1 base from V and 0 bases from J, leaving 11 bases between. The CDR3 spans 16 residues. CDR1 is MGHRA and CDR2 is YSYEKL in the germline V gene. CDR3: CASSQGTQRSTDTQYF. CDR3 bases: TGCGCCAGCAGCCAAGGAACCCAGCGGAGCACAGATACGCAGTATTTT.

This clonotype was found a few times. The V call is TRBV5-1, the J call TRBJ2-7; possible D gene TRBD1, 6 bases. Germline CDR1 SGHRS, CDR2 YFSETQ. V was pared by 0 bases and J by 5 bases, with 15 bases between. CDR3 length: 15 amino acids. In nucleotides, the CDR3 is TGCGCCAGCAGCTTGGCACAGGGCCAGAGGGACGAGCAGTACTTC. As protein: CASSLAQGQRDEQYF.

The rearrangement uses TRBV12-3 or TRBV12-4 and TRBJ2-3, with TRBD1 matching over 8 bases. With V trimmed by 5 bases and J by 5 bases, 12 bases remained unmatched. The CDR3 sequence is 16 residues long. CDR3 protein: CASSLDRGSGIDTQYF. The CDR3 DNA sequence: TGTGCCAGCAGTCTCGACAGGGGCTCGGGCATAGATACGCAGTATTTT.

V is TRBV7-8 and J is TRBJ2-7; D is uncertain. This CDR3 has 14 amino acids. CDR1 and CDR2 (germline): SGHVS, FQNEAQ. Trimming left V 1 base short and J 2 bases short, with 9 bases between. The CDR3 DNA follows: TGTGCCAGCAGCTTAGTCGAGAGCACCTACGAGCAGTACTTC. Protein: CASSLVESTYEQYF.

J is TRBJ2-2 and V is TRBV6-1, with D perhaps TRBD1 (6 bases). The CDR3 runs to 17 residues. Germline V CDR1 and CDR2: MNHNS, SASEGT. Trimming left V 6 bases short and J 2 bases short, with 19 bases between. CDR3 residues: CASRPTGLFRNTGELFF. CDR3 nucleotide sequence: TGTGCCAGCAGACCTACAGGGCTCTTTCGTAACACCGGGGAGCTGTTTTTT.

This clonotype has more than one count but fewer than ten. The rearrangement uses TRBV3-1 and TRBJ2-2; 8 bases are shared with TRBD1. Germline CDR1 LGHDT, CDR2 YNNKEL (reference sequence). This CDR3 has 15 amino acids. V gave up 6 bases and J gave up 3 bases; unmatched junction bases: 6. The DNA of the CDR3 is TGTGCCAGCAGGCCACAGGGGGTAGACACCGGGGAGCTGTTTTTT. This sequence encodes CASRPQGVDTGELFF.

This clonotype was found many times. The chain combines TRBV10-3 with TRBJ2-3; D is unclear. The CDR3 sequence is 12 residues long. Germline V gene lookup returns CDR1 ENHRY and CDR2 SYGVKD. Between the trimmed V and J ends, which lost 7 bases and 0 bases, there was a span of 5 bases. In DNA form, the CDR3 reads TGTGCCATCAAGACAAGCACAGATACGCAGTATTTT. Amino acid sequence: CAIKTSTDTQYF.